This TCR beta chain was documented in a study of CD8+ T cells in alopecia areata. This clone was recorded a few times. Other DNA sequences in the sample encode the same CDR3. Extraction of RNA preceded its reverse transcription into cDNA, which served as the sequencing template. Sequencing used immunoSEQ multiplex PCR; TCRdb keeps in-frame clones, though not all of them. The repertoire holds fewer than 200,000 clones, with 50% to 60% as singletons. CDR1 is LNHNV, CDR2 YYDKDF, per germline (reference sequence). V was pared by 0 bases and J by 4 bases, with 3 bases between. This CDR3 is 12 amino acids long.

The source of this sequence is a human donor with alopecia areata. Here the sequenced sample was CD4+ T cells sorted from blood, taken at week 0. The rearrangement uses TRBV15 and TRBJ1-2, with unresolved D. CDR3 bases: TGTGCCACCAGCAGAGATAGCTATGGCTACACCTTC. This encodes CATSRDSYGYTF.